These T cell receptor beta chains were read from a single sample in a study of blood T cell repertoires in COVID-19. Clones were sequenced by immunoSEQ multiplex PCR, and TCRdb holds only the in-frame ones, with some missing. The data contain some 140,000 clones, roughly 83% of them seen just once; the ten biggest clones take up around 32%. Sequenced material: peripheral blood. Receptor source: a woman aged 60-75 years with acute or convalescent COVID-19. Each CDR3 is given with its conserved first and last residue. The D gene is left open where the match is weak. The listing skips clone size in some rows; elsewhere it reads once, few, many or a size class.

j_call	d_call	v_call	clone_size	cdr3_nt	cdr3_aa
TRBJ1-2	-	TRBV3-1/TRBV3-2	-	TGTGCCAGCAGCCAGACGGCGGGGGGCGGCTATGGCTACACCTTC	CASSQTAGGGYGYTF
TRBJ2-5	-	TRBV27	few	TGTGCCAGCAGAGGGATGGGGGGGGCTGAGACCCAGTACTTC	CASRGMGGAETQYF
TRBJ2-7	TRBD1	TRBV6-5	-	TGTGCCAGCATCCGACAGGGGATCTCCTACGAGCAGTACTTC	CASIRQGISYEQYF
TRBJ1-6	-	TRBV5-4	-	TGTGCCAGCAGCTTGAAACAGGGAAGTTCACCCCTCCACTTT	CASSLKQGSSPLHF
TRBJ1-2	TRBD1	TRBV7-9	-	TGTGCCAGCGCCCCGGGACAGGGAAACTATGGCTACACCTTC	CASAPGQGNYGYTF
TRBJ2-3	-	TRBV20-1	-	TGCAGTGCTAGTTCCCCAGGGTTGAATACGCAGTATTTT	CSASSPGLNTQYF
TRBJ1-2	-	TRBV6-6	-	TGTGCCAGCAGTTACTCGTCTCTTAACTATGGCTACACCTTC	CASSYSSLNYGYTF
TRBJ2-3	-	TRBV3-1/TRBV3-2	-	TGTGCCAGCAGCCAACGTGGACTCAGCACAGATACGCAGTATTTT	CASSQRGLSTDTQYF
TRBJ1-2	-	TRBV30	-	TGTGCCTGGAGTGTTAGCGGTCATGGCTACACCTTC	CAWSVSGHGYTF
TRBJ1-5	TRBD1	TRBV2	-	TGTGCCAGCAAAACGGGGACAGGGGCTAGGGATCAGCCCCAGCATTTT	CASKTGTGARDQPQHF
TRBJ1-3	TRBD1	TRBV5-1	-	TGCGCCAGCAGCTTGGGGACAGGGGGTGCTGGAAACACCATATATTTT	CASSLGTGGAGNTIYF
TRBJ2-3	-	TRBV5-6	-	TGTGCCAGCGTTAGAGGTTGGCCGAGAGAAAACACAGATACGCAGTATTTT	CASVRGWPRENTDTQYF
TRBJ1-6	-	TRBV6-1	-	TGTGCCAGCAGTGAAGCCCTTGGCCCTAATTCACCCCTCCACTTT	CASSEALGPNSPLHF
TRBJ1-1	-	TRBV19	-	TGTGCCAGTAGTACCCAGGGAACTGAAGCTTTCTTT	CASSTQGTEAFF
TRBJ1-1	-	TRBV3-1/TRBV3-2	-	TGTGCCAGCAGCCAAGGCAGCGGAATGAACACTGAAGCTTTCTTT	CASSQGSGMNTEAFF
TRBJ1-2	TRBD1	TRBV19	-	TGTGCCAGTAGGAAGACAGGGGGCGCTATGGGCTACACCTTC	CASRKTGGAMGYTF
TRBJ1-1	-	TRBV30	-	TGTGCCTGGAGTCAGGGGAGACCGTACACTGAAGCTTTCTTT	CAWSQGRPYTEAFF
TRBJ2-5	-	TRBV5-1	-	TGCGCCAGCAGCTTGCAGGAGACCCAGTACTTC	CASSLQETQYF
TRBJ1-6	-	TRBV3-1/TRBV3-2	-	TGTGCCAGCAGCCAAGAACCCAGGTCGGTCCACTTT	CASSQEPRSVHF
TRBJ1-2	TRBD1	TRBV6-5	-	TGTGCCAGCAGTAGTACAGGGGGCACAGGGTATGGCTACACCTTC	CASSSTGGTGYGYTF
TRBJ1-3	TRBD1	TRBV28	-	TGTGCCAGCAGTAACCAACCGGGACAGGGTATTACCATATATTTT	CASSNQPGQGITIYF
TRBJ1-1	TRBD1	TRBV4-1	-	TGCGCCAGCAGCCAAGTTCGGGACAGGGAGGGCACGGCTTTCTTT	CASSQVRDREGTAFF
TRBJ2-3	-	TRBV19	-	TGTGCCAGTAGTATCTACAGGGCAAGCACAGATACGCAGTATTTT	CASSIYRASTDTQYF
TRBJ2-5	-	TRBV5-8	-	TGTGCCAGCAGTTCGGGTAGGCACCTTCAAGAGACCCAGTACTTC	CASSSGRHLQETQYF
TRBJ1-5	-	TRBV7-9	-	TGTGCCAGCAGCTTAGTAGGGGATCAGCCCCAGCATTTT	CASSLVGDQPQHF
TRBJ2-1	TRBD2	TRBV27	-	TGTGCCAGCAGTGGGGGGGGTTACAATGAGCAGTTCTTC	CASSGGGYNEQFF
TRBJ1-2	-	TRBV5-8	-	TGTGCCAGCAGCTTGGCGCAGGGGACCTTCCTCTATGGCTACACCTTC	CASSLAQGTFLYGYTF
TRBJ1-4	-	TRBV19	-	TGTGCCAGTAGTATAGACAGGGGTAATGAAAAACTGTTTTTT	CASSIDRGNEKLFF
TRBJ1-1	-	TRBV6-6	-	TGTGCCAGCAGTTACGCCCAGGTCTCTGAAGCTTTCTTT	CASSYAQVSEAFF
TRBJ1-2	TRBD1	TRBV25-1	-	TGTGCTATACAGGGGGCCCATGGCTACACCTTC	CAIQGAHGYTF
TRBJ1-1	-	TRBV3-1/TRBV3-2	once	TGTGCCAGCAGCCAAGCCGGAGGAGGGAACACTGAAGCTTTCTTT	CASSQAGGGNTEAFF
TRBJ1-6	-	TRBV7-9	-	TGTGCCAGCGGTCTATCTCCTAATTCACCCCTCCACTTT	CASGLSPNSPLHF
TRBJ2-3	TRBD1	TRBV4-1	-	TGCGCCAGCAGCCGAGGACAGGCCGCTGGTGGAGATACGCAGTATTTT	CASSRGQAAGGDTQYF
TRBJ1-1	-	TRBV19	few	TGTGCCAGTAGTATAGGGGGGCGAGGGACTGAAGCTTTCTTT	CASSIGGRGTEAFF
TRBJ1-1	-	TRBV5-5	once	TGTGCCAGCAGCTCGACCTTCGGGGATGCAGCTTTCTTT	CASSSTFGDAAFF
TRBJ2-5	-	TRBV6-1	-	TGTGCCAGCAGTGAGCGGGAGACCCAGTACTTC	CASSERETQYF
TRBJ1-6	-	TRBV15	-	TGTGCCACCAGCAGAGACCCGAATTCACCCCTCCACTTT	CATSRDPNSPLHF
TRBJ2-1	-	TRBV5-1	-	TGCGCCAGCAGCTTCGGATCTGGGGGGTCCAATGAGCAGTTCTTC	CASSFGSGGSNEQFF
TRBJ1-5	-	TRBV30	-	TGTGCCTGGAGTGCCGGGGGCAATCAGCCCCAGCATTTT	CAWSAGGNQPQHF
TRBJ2-2	-	TRBV24-1	-	TGTGCCACCAGTGATTACCAGGGCACCGGGGAGCTGTTTTTT	CATSDYQGTGELFF
TRBJ2-2	-	TRBV21-1	once	TGTGCCAGCAGCCAAGAGGGGGAAGGGATCCTCTCGAACACCGGGGAGCTGTTTTTT	CASSQEGEGILSNTGELFF